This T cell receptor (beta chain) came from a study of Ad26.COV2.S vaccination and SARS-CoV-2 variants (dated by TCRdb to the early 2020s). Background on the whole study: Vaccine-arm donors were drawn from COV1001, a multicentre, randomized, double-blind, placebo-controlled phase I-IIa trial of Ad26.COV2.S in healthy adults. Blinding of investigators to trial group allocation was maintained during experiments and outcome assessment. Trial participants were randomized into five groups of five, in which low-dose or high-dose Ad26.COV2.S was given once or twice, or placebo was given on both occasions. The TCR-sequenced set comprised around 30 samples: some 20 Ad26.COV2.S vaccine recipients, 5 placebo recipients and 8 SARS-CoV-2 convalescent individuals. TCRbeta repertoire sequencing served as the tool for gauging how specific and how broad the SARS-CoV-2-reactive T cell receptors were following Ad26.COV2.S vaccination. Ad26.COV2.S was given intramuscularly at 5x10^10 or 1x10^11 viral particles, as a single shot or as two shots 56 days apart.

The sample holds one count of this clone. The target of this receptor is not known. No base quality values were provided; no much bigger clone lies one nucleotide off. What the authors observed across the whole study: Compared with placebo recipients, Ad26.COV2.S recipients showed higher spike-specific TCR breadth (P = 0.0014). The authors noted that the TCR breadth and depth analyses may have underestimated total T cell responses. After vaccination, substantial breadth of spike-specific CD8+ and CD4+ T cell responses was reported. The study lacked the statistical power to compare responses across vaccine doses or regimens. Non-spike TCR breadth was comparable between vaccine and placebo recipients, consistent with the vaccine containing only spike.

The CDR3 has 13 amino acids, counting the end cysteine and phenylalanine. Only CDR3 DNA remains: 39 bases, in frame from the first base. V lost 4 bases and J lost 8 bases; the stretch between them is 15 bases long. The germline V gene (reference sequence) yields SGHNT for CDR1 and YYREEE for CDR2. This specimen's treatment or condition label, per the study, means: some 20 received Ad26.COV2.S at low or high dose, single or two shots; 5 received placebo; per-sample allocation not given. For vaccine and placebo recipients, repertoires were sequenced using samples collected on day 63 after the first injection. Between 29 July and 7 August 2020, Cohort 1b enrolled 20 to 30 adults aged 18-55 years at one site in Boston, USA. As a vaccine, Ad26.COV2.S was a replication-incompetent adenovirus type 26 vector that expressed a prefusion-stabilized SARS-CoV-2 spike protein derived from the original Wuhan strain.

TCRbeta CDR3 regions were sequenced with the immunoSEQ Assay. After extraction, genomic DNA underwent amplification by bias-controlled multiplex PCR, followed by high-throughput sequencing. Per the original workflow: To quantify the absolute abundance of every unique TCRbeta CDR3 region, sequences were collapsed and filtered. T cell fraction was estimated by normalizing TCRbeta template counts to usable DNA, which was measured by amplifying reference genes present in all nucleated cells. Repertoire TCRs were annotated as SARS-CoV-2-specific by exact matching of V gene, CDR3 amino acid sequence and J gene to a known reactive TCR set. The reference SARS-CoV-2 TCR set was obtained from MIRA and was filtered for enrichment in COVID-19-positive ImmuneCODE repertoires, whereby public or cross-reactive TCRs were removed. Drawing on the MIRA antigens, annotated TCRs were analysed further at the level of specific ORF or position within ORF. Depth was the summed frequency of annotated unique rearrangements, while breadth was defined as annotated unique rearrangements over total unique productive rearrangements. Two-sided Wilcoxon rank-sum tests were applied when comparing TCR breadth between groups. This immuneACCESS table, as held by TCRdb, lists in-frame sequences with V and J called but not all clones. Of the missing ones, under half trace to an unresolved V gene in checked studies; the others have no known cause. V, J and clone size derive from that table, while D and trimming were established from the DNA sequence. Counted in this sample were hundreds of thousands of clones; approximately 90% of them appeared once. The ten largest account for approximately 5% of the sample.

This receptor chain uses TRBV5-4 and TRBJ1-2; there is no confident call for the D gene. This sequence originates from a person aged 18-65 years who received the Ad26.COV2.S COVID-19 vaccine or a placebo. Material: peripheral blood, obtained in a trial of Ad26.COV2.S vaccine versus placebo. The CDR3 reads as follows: CASSTGRNVGYTF. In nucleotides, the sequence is TGTGCCAGCAGCACTGGACGGAACGTGGGCTACACCTTC.